This T cell receptor beta chain was identified in a study of Graves' ophthalmopathy and Graves' hyperthyroidism. Overall study: Untreated patients at initial diagnosis provided peripheral blood.

This clonotype was recorded many times. Beta-chain TCR CDR3 regions were amplified from RNA transcripts. The authors performed first-round RT-PCR with HTBI primers and then a second-round multiplex PCR. TCRdb analysed the multiplex PCR reads with MiXCR anew, one entry per CDR3 protein. The sample lists roughly 480,000 distinct CDR3 sequences; 14% were seen once. The CDR3 sequence is 13 residues long. Trimming cost V 5 bases and J 3 bases, with 7 bases left between them. CDR1 and CDR2 from the germline V gene are MNHNS and SASEGT. This TCR came from a woman between 25 and 40 years old with Graves' ophthalmopathy. The chain employs TRBV6-1 and TRBJ2-2; TRBD1 is a possible D gene (6 bases). The sequenced sample consisted of blood. This chain's CDR3 is CASSRTDTGELFF. CDR3 in DNA: TGTGCCAGCAGTCGGACAGACACCGGGGAGCTGTTTTTT.